This T cell receptor (beta chain) was retrieved from a study of regulatory T cells in long-lasting Graves disease. At least ten counts were recorded for this clonotype. Regarding time point: newly diagnosed GD, antithyroid drugs for less than 3 months. TCR sequences were obtained from RNA taken from PBMCs. Building the TCR beta libraries relied on iRepertoire HTBI primers, and CDR3 regions underwent Arm-PCR. Authors' analysis steps: Gene usage covered around 62 TRBV and 14 TRBJ segments. Using its own MiXCR run on the multiplex PCR reads, TCRdb lists one record per CDR3 protein. It is TCRdb's table, rather than the study itself, that gives the V and J calls and clone size. The table records 200,000 to 250,000 distinct CDR3 sequences, about 16% of them present only once. V was pared by 3 bases and J by 3 bases, with 9 bases between. This CDR3 has 13 residues. CDR1 is DFQATT and CDR2 is SNEGSKA in the germline V gene (reference sequence).

The sequenced sample was peripheral blood mononuclear cells (PBMCs), obtained at new diagnosis, from a patient treated with antithyroid drugs. This TCR came from a female donor with Graves disease. The gene calls are TRBV20-1 and TRBJ2-1; D unclear. In DNA form, the CDR3 reads TGCAGTGCTAGTTCTCTGATCTACAATGAGCAGTTCTTC. Translated: CSASSLIYNEQFF.